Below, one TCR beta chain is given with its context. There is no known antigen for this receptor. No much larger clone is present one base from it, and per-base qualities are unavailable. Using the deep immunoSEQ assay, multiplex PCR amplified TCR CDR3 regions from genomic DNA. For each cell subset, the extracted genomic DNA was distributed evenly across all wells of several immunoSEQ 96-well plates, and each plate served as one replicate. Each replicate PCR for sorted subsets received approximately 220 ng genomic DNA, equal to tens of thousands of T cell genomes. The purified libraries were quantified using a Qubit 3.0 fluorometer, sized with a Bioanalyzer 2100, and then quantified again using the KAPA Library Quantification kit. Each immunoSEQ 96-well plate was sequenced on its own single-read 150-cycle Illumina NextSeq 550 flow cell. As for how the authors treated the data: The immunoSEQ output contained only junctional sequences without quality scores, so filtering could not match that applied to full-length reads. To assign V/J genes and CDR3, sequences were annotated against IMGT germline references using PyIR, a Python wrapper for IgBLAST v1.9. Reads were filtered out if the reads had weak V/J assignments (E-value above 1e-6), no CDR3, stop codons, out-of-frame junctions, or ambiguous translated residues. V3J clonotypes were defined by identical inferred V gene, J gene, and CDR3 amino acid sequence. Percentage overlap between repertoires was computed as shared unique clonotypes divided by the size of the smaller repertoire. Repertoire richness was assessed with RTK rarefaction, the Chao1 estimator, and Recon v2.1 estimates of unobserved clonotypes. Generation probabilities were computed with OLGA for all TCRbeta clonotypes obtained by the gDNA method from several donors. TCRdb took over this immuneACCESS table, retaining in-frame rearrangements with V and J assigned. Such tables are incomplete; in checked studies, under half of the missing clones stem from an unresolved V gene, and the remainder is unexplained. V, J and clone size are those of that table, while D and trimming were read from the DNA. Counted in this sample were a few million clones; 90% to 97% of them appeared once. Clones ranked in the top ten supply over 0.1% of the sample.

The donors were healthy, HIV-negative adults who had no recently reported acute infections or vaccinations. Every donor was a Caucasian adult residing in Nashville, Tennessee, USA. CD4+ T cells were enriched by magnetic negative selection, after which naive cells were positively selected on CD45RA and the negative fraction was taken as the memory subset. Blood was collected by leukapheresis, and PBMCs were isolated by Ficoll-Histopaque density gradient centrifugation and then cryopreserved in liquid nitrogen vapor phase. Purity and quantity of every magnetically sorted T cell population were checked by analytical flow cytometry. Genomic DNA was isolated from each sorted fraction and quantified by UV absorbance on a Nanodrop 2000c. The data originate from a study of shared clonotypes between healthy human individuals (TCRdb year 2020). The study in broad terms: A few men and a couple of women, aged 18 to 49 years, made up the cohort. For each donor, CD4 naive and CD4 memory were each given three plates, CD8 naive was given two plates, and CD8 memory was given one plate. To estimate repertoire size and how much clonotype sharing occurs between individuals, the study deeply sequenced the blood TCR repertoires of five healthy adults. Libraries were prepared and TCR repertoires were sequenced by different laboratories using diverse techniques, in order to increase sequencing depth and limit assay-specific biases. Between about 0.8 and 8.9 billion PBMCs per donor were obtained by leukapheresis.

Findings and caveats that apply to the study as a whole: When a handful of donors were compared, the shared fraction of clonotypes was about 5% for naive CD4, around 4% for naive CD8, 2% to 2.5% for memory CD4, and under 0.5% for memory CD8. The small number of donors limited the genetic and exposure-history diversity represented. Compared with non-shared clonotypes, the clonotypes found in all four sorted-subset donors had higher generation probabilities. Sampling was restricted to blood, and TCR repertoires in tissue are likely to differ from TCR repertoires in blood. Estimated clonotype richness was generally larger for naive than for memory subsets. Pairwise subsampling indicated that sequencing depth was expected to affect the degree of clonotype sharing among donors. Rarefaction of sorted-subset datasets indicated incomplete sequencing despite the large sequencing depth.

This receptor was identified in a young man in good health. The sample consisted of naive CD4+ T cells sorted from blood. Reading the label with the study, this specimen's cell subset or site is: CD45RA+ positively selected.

The CDR3 has the sequence CASSPGTKAKNIQYF. The base sequence is TGTGCCAGCAGCCCGGGGACCAAGGCCAAAAACATTCAGTACTTC. This receptor chain uses TRBV11-2 and TRBJ2-4; the D assignment is uncertain and may be TRBD1 or TRBD2, with 5 bases supporting each. V drops 5 bases and J drops 1 base, leaving 12 bases in between. The CDR3 runs 15 amino acids, cysteine and phenylalanine included. The retained sequence is limited to the CDR3, 45 bases, with the frame set at the first base. CDR1 SGHAT and CDR2 FQNNGV were looked up in the germline V gene.